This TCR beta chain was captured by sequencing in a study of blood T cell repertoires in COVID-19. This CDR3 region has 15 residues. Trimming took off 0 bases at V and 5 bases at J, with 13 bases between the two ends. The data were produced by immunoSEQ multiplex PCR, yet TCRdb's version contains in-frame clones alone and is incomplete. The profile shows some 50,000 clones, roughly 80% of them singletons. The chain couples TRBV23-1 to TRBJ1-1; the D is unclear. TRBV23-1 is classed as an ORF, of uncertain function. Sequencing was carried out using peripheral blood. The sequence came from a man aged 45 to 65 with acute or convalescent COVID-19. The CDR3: CASSQSSGKRTEAFF. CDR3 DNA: TGCGCCAGCAGTCAATCATCCGGGAAACGGACTGAAGCTTTCTTT.